This TCR beta chain was recorded in a study of cytomegalovirus exposure and HLA in healthy donors. In germline, CDR1 is LNHDA, CDR2 SQIVND (reference sequence). V lost 1 base to trimming and J lost 5 bases; unmatched junction nucleotides: 8. The CDR3 loop spans 16 amino acids. Findings of the study overall: 150 or so TCR beta chains were listed as cytomegalovirus-associated.

As to this clone: What it recognizes is unknown.

Clones were sequenced by immunoSEQ multiplex PCR, and TCRdb holds only the in-frame ones, with some missing. The top ten hold 2% to 2.5% of the sample, which has approximately 120,000 clones, roughly 90% seen once. Sequenced material: PBMCs. The origin of this receptor is a woman aged 18-30 years in good health and CMV-seronegative. This chain joins TRBV19 and TRBJ2-5, with 9 bases aligning to TRBD1. CDR3 loop: CASSIARTGTGETQYF. The CDR3 coding sequence is TGTGCCAGTAGTATAGCTCGGACAGGGACAGGGGAGACCCAGTACTTC.